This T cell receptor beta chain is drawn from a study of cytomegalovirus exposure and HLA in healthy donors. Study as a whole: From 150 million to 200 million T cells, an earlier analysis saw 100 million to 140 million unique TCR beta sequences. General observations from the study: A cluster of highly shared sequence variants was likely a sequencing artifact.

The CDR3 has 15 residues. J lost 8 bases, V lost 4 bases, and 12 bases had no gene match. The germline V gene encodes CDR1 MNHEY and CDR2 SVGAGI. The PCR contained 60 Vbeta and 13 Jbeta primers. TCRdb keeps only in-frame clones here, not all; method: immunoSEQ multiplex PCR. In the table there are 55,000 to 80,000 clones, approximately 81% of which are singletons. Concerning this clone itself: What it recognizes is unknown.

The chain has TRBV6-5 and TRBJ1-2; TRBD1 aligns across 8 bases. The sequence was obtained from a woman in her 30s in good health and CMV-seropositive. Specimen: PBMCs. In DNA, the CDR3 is TGTGCCAGCAGTTTGGACAGGGCAAGGATAAAGGGCTACACCTTC. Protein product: CASSLDRARIKGYTF.